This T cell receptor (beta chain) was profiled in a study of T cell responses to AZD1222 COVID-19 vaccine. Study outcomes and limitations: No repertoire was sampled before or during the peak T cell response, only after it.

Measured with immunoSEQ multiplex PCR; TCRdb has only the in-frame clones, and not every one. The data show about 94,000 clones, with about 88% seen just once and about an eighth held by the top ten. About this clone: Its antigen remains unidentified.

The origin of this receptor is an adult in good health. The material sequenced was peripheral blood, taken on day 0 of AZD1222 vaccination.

The CDR3 protein is CASSLPSTGGHEKLFF. Here the CDR3 DNA reads TGTGCCAGCAGCTTGCCTTCGACAGGGGGCCATGAAAAACTGTTTTTT. V usage is TRBV5-4 and J usage is TRBJ1-4, with TRBD1 matching over 10 bases. CDR1 is SGHNT and CDR2 is YYREEE in the germline V gene (reference sequence). The CDR3 loop spans 16 amino acids. V lost 1 base, J lost 6 bases, and 6 bases stayed unmatched. The variable domain in full, with the rest retrieved from reference TRBV5-4 and TRBJ1-4, is ETGVTQSPTHLIKTRGQQVTLRCSSQSGHNTVSWYQQALGQGPQFIFQYYREEENGRGNFPPRFSGLQFPNYSSELNVNALELDDSALYLCASSLPSTGGHEKLFFGSGTQLSVL.